The T cell receptor beta chain described here comes from a study of siplizumab effects on memory and regulatory T cells. Assays were performed on approximately 1.1 x 10^5 TCR templates per sample. Clones were sequenced by immunoSEQ multiplex PCR, and TCRdb holds only the in-frame ones, with some missing. Of over 100,000 clones listed, over 85% are singletons. CDR1 LNHDA and CDR2 SQIVND come from the germline V gene (reference sequence). Deletions cut 7 bases from V and 4 bases from J, with 19 bases between. The CDR3 has 15 amino acids. Material: Tregs sorted from blood. The V call is TRBV19, the J call TRBJ1-2, with D perhaps matching TRBD1 (6 bases). The sequence was collected from a human donor in good health. CDR3 residues: CASTEEGRGSYGYTF. The CDR3 coding sequence is TGTGCCAGTACCGAGGAGGGCAGGGGTAGCTATGGCTACACCTTC.